Listed below are T cell receptor beta chains from one sample, sequenced in a study of T cell responses to AZD1222 COVID-19 vaccine. The protocol was immunoSEQ multiplex PCR, while the TCRdb copy is restricted to in-frame clones and leaves out a portion. Of 95,000 to 150,000 clones in the sample, roughly 87% are singletons; the top ten hold around 10%. The material sequenced was peripheral blood, taken on day 0 of AZD1222 vaccination. The origin of the receptors is an adult in good health. CDR3s include the opening cysteine and the closing phenylalanine or tryptophan.

j_call | v_call | cdr3_aa
TRBJ1-1 | TRBV6-2/TRBV6-3 | CASSPNRRTEAFF
TRBJ1-5 | TRBV6-1 | CASSEKTGRNQPQHF
TRBJ1-1 | TRBV2 | CASSAQEITLTEAFF
TRBJ1-2 | TRBV15 | CATSRKAGALSGYTF
TRBJ1-6 | TRBV9 | CASSPRGDYNSPLHF
TRBJ2-3 | TRBV27 | CAIRDILLDTQYF
TRBJ2-1 | TRBV28 | CASSFWGLAGLNEQFF
TRBJ1-6 | TRBV20-1 | CSASSPGQNNSPLHF
TRBJ2-2 | TRBV9 | CASSVRTNTGELFF
TRBJ1-1 | TRBV18 | CASSSGTNTEAFF
TRBJ2-7 | TRBV11-3 | CASSLESDRAYEQYF
TRBJ1-1 | TRBV2 | CASSDGEVNTEAFF
TRBJ2-7 | TRBV7-9 | CASSLVVGANYEQYF
TRBJ2-1 | TRBV6-5 | CASSPRTGSYEQFF
TRBJ1-1 | TRBV3-1/TRBV3-2 | CASSQREGRNTEAFF
TRBJ2-7 | TRBV18 | CASSPRQGTYEQYF
TRBJ2-3 | TRBV7-3 | CASSLSRTDTQYF
TRBJ1-6 | TRBV19 | CASSFDGDSPLHF
TRBJ1-1 | TRBV5-4 | CASSAGHQNTEAFF
TRBJ2-1 | TRBV10-3 | CAISEVTPGYNEQFF
TRBJ1-1 | TRBV6-2/TRBV6-3 | CASSYWLRQGNTEAFF
TRBJ1-2 | TRBV5-1 | CASSFGGDGGYTF
TRBJ2-5 | TRBV5-4 | CASSFEFQETQYF
TRBJ2-5 | TRBV7-9 | CASSPGLAGHGETQYF
TRBJ1-1 | TRBV12-5 | CASGSSQQGRYTEAFF
TRBJ2-3 | TRBV7-8 | CASSRNDPGVADTQYF
TRBJ2-7 | TRBV28 | CASGWARIWNEQYF
TRBJ2-7 | TRBV6-5 | CASSYWGASYEQYF
TRBJ2-7 | TRBV27 | CASSLWTGVSYEQYF
TRBJ1-1 | TRBV28 | CASIPGVSSRTASENTEAFF
TRBJ1-6 | TRBV3-1/TRBV3-2 | CASSQDTRGGTYNSPLHF
TRBJ2-1 | TRBV15 | CATSRDRDRGLVEQFF
TRBJ2-7 | TRBV13 | CASSISFRGRRYEQYF
TRBJ1-2 | TRBV19 | CASTPEGSGYPNYGYTF
TRBJ2-7 | TRBV5-4 | CASSLEAGGRYEQYF
TRBJ2-7 | TRBV5-1 | CASSRSGGGAGYEQYF
TRBJ2-7 | TRBV28 | CASRPPGPYEQYF
TRBJ2-1 | TRBV12-3/TRBV12-4 | CASSVREDNEQFF
TRBJ1-5 | TRBV5-1 | CASSRGDSSIEPQHF
TRBJ1-2 | TRBV11-2 | CASSLPSGAGGYGYTF
TRBJ2-7 | TRBV7-9 | CASSYREGRQGGYEQYF
TRBJ2-3 | TRBV10-1 | CASSEGTASTDTQYF
TRBJ2-7 | TRBV29-1 | CSVGSYEQYF
TRBJ2-7 | TRBV6-5 | CASSYRTALNEQYF
TRBJ2-7 | TRBV11-3 | CASSLIGKSYEQYF
TRBJ2-7 | TRBV18 | CASHAASGEQYF
TRBJ2-7 | TRBV27 | CASSFVTTGGAEQYF
TRBJ1-2 | TRBV4-2 | CASTGVTGGYTF
TRBJ1-3 | TRBV29-1 | CSVAETAGNTIYF
TRBJ1-2 | TRBV13 | CASSLAGGGDYGYTF
TRBJ1-2 | TRBV7-2 | CASNRGGANYGYTF
TRBJ2-2 | TRBV6-2/TRBV6-3 | CASSYVAPGLARGELFF
TRBJ2-7 | TRBV11-2 | CASSRDSYEQYF
TRBJ2-5 | TRBV7-2 | CASSSYRSQETQYF
TRBJ2-1 | TRBV24-1 | CATSDPRLAAYNEQFF